This record concerns one TCR beta chain sequence. Germline values: CDR1 LNHDA, CDR2 SQIVND (reference sequence). The CDR3 contains 16 residues. Trimming stripped 3 bases from V and 0 bases from J, with 12 bases between. Living in 24 US areas, the participants were between about 18 and 95 years of age. This sample was included in a study of blood T cell repertoires in COVID-19. Study-level background: COVID-19 samples from acute and convalescent phases originated in the United States, Italy and Spain. Sources were T cells, B-cell-depleted T cells, or PBMCs; the material itself was cDNA or gDNA.

Authors' processing steps: Quantification of nucleated cells was approximated via reference gene primer amplification. Data came from immunoSEQ multiplex PCR; TCRdb stores just in-frame clones and leaves some out. V and J calls and clone size are copied from that table; D and trimming were computed from the DNA. The table includes 200,000 or so clones, 65% to 85% detected once. This receptor was obtained from a middle-aged woman with acute COVID-19. The rearrangement uses TRBV19 and TRBJ2-1, with a tentative D call TRBD1 (6 bases). Source material: PBMCs or T cells enriched from blood (not recorded which). CDR3 loop: CASSILTGSSYNEQFF. The CDR3 coding sequence is TGTGCCAGTAGTATCCTCACAGGGAGCTCCTACAATGAGCAGTTCTTC.